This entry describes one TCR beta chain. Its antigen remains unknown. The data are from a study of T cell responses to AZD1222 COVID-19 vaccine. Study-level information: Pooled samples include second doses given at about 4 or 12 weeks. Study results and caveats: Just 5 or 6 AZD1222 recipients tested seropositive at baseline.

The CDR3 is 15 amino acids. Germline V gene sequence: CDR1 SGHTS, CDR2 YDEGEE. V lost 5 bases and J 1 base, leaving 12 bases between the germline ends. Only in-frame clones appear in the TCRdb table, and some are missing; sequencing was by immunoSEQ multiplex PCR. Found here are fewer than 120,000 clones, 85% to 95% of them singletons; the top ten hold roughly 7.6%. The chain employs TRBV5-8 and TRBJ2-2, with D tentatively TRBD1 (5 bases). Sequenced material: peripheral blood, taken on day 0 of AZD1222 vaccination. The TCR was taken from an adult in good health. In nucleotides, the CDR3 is TGTGCCAGCAGATCGACAGTGTTGAACACCGGGGAGCTGTTTTTT. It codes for CASRSTVLNTGELFF.